This is a list of T cell receptor beta chains from one sample in a study of shared clonotypes between healthy human individuals. TCRdb's copy holds only in-frame clones and misses some; the assay was immunoSEQ multiplex PCR. The table shows around 1.9 million clones, with 85% to 95% occurring only once. Sequenced sample: naive CD8+ T cells from PBMCs. The receptors were sampled from a man between 18 and 29 years old in good health. Some clones in this sample may be carry-over from other donors' samples. The CDR3 runs from the conserved cysteine through the conserved F or W. D genes are given only for firm matches. The size entry is marked missing in some rows and otherwise reads once, few, many or a size class.

size | D | J | V | CDR3 | DNA
once | TRBD2 | TRBJ2-1 | TRBV5-1 | CASRAGPLPNEQFF | TGCGCCAGCAGAGCGGGGCCTCTACCGAATGAGCAGTTCTTC
- | TRBD1 | TRBJ1-2 | TRBV19 | CASSIRGRDYGYTF | TGTGCCAGTAGTATCAGGGGGCGCGACTATGGCTACACCTTC
- | - | TRBJ1-1 | TRBV7-9 | CASRSRGNGAEAFF | TGTGCCAGCAGAAGCCGGGGTAATGGGGCTGAAGCTTTCTTT
- | - | TRBJ2-5 | TRBV11-2 | CASSSMNRRRGETQYF | TGTGCCAGCAGCTCCATGAACCGGCGTAGGGGAGAGACCCAGTACTTC
- | - | TRBJ2-3 | TRBV7-8 | CASSPGRRVTDTQYF | TGTGCCAGCAGCCCAGGGCGACGGGTCACAGATACGCAGTATTTT
- | TRBD1 | TRBJ2-7 | TRBV7-9 | CASSSDRGVYEQYF | TGTGCCAGCAGCTCCGACAGGGGGGTTTACGAGCAGTACTTC
- | - | TRBJ1-2 | TRBV13 | CASNPRSGPGVNYGYTF | TGTGCCAGCAACCCACGTTCAGGCCCAGGGGTTAACTATGGCTACACCTTC
- | - | TRBJ2-7 | TRBV27 | CASSLRGFTYEQYF | TGTGCCAGCAGTTTGCGGGGCTTCACCTACGAGCAGTACTTC
- | TRBD2 | TRBJ2-1 | TRBV7-9 | CASSTTSGRYNEQFF | TGTGCCAGCAGCACGACTAGCGGGAGATACAATGAGCAGTTCTTC
- | TRBD2 | TRBJ2-5 | TRBV28 | CASSFLEGAGGPRETQYF | TGTGCCAGCAGTTTCTTAGAGGGAGCGGGAGGGCCACGTGAGACCCAGTACTTC
once | - | TRBJ2-7 | TRBV9 | CASSVADRNEQYF | TGTGCCAGCAGCGTAGCCGACAGGAACGAGCAGTACTTC
- | TRBD1 | TRBJ2-5 | TRBV27 | CASSPYRGGETQYF | TGTGCCAGCAGTCCATACAGGGGCGGAGAGACCCAGTACTTC
- | TRBD1 | TRBJ2-7 | TRBV28 | CASRQARQGTSYEQYF | TGTGCCAGCAGGCAGGCAAGACAGGGAACCTCCTACGAGCAGTACTTC
- | - | TRBJ2-5 | TRBV15 | CATSREFLVAEETQYF | TGTGCCACCAGCAGAGAATTCCTCGTAGCGGAAGAGACCCAGTACTTC
- | - | TRBJ1-2 | TRBV5-6 | CASSTMEIYGYTF | TGTGCCAGCAGCACTATGGAGATCTATGGCTACACCTTC
once | TRBD1 | TRBJ2-2 | TRBV27 | CASSLWGQGGELFF | TGTGCCAGCAGTTTATGGGGACAGGGCGGGGAGCTGTTTTTT
once | TRBD1 | TRBJ2-5 | TRBV12-5 | CASGLGTGGGETQYF | TGTGCTAGTGGTTTGGGCACAGGGGGCGGTGAGACCCAGTACTTC
- | - | TRBJ2-7 | TRBV6-1 | CASTPFPNYEQYF | TGTGCCAGCACCCCATTCCCCAACTACGAGCAGTACTTC
once | TRBD1 | TRBJ2-7 | TRBV9 | CASSSGQGAGYEQYF | TGTGCCAGCAGCTCAGGCCAGGGGGCGGGCTACGAGCAGTACTTC